The 7 T cell receptor beta chains presented below share a single source sample, sequenced in a study of prognosis after radiotherapy for stage I lung cancer. Amplification of the TCR beta CDR3 (from genomic DNA) was done by two-round multiplex PCR. With primers specific to each TRBV and TRBJ gene, the first-round PCR was performed. TCRdb used MiXCR to reprocess the multiplex PCR reads, holding one entry per CDR3 protein. The sample holds about 22,000 distinct CDR3 sequences, around two fifths seen once. This specimen consisted of PBMCs, obtained before or after stereotactic body radiation therapy (not recorded which). The receptors were gathered from a donor over 45 with non-small cell lung cancer.

Judged by abundance, this clonotype is medium-sized (0.01 to 0.1%). This chain joins TRBV24-1 and TRBJ2-2; D not resolved. V was pared by 5 bases and J by 8 bases, with 5 bases between. The germline V gene encodes CDR1 KGHDR and CDR2 SFDVKD. The CDR3 runs 11 residues. DNA for the CDR3: TGTGCCACCAGTGGAAGTGGGGAGCTGTTTTTT. Its protein product is CATSGSGELFF.

This clonotype is labeled medium-sized. J is TRBJ1-2 and V is TRBV28; TRBD1 aligns across 7 bases. With 6 bases clipped from V and 6 bases from J, the junction kept 16 bases outside the gene matches. Germline CDR1 MDHEN, CDR2 SYDVKM. The CDR3 is 16 amino acids. Here the CDR3 DNA reads TGTGCCAGCAGCTTACCGACCGGACAGGTTCGCCATGGCTACACCTTC. It is translated as CASSLPTGQVRHGYTF.

This clonotype was recorded many times. This chain uses TRBV28 with TRBJ2-1; 8 bases fit TRBD2. The V segment lost 5 bases and the J segment 6 bases; nucleotides outside the gene matches: 9. The length of the CDR3 is 15 residues. The germline gives CDR1 MDHEN, CDR2 SYDVKM. The CDR3 sequence is CASSPPGTRINEQFF. The DNA of the CDR3 is TGTGCCAGCAGTCCCCCCGGGACTAGGATCAATGAGCAGTTCTTC.

For this clonotype: One end of the junction fails to match germline, which may point to a read error. V and J are TRBV19 and TRBJ1-4; 7 nucleotides line up with TRBD1. Germline values: CDR1 LNHDA, CDR2 SQIVND (reference sequence). The CDR3 contains 13 residues. CDR3 nucleotides: TGTACCAGCAGTCGACAGGGTAATGAAAAACTGTTTTTT. This gives the protein CTSSRQGNEKLFF.

Ten or more counts support this clonotype. CDR3 protein: CASSQEALRDTQYF. The CDR3 DNA is TGCGCCAGCAGCCAAGAGGCACTTCGAGATACGCAGTATTTT. The V gene is TRBV4-3, the J gene TRBJ2-3, with D uncertain. The CDR3 consists of 14 residues. In germline, CDR1 is LGHNA, CDR2 YSLEER. V was cut by 0 bases and J by 5 bases, with 9 bases left in between.

The chain couples TRBV6-1 to TRBJ2-2; TRBD1 matches 11 bases. CDR1 is MNHNS and CDR2 is SASEGT in the germline V gene. The V and J ends lost 5 bases and 5 bases, in that order; junction bases with no gene match: 13. The length of the CDR3 is 18 residues. The CDR3 coding sequence is TGTGCCAGCAGTCCCATGTCAGGACAGGGGGCGTATACCGGGGAGCTGTTTTTT. Residues: CASSPMSGQGAYTGELFF.

This clonotype counts as medium-sized. The V call is TRBV27, the J call TRBJ2-7; possibly TRBD1 or TRBD2 for D (5 bases each). Trimming took 5 bases from V and 3 from J, leaving 17 bases between them. This CDR3 region has 15 residues. The germline gives CDR1 MNHEY, CDR2 SMNVEV (reference sequence). In DNA, the CDR3 is TGTGCCAGCAGTACCCGGGGCGGGTCGATCTACGAGCAGTACTTC. This codes for CASSTRGGSIYEQYF.